These 10 T cell receptor beta chains originate from one sample sequenced in a study of response to subunit inactivated influenza vaccine. One entry per CDR3 protein results from TCRdb running MiXCR on the RT-PCR reads. This table has hundreds of thousands of distinct CDR3 sequences, around 16% appearing once. The specimen was PBMCs from blood, collected about 13 days after vaccination. These receptors came from a man aged 50-59 years who received an inactivated influenza vaccine.

In this sample, this clonotype turned up a few times. The chain carries TRBV11-2 and TRBJ2-5; 10 bases fit TRBD1. The CDR3 has 16 amino acids. V lost 1 base to trimming and J lost 5 bases; unmatched junction nucleotides: 7. CDR1 is SGHAT, CDR2 FQNNGV, per germline. The CDR3 DNA reads as TGTGCCAGCAGCTTAGGAGGGACAGGGGTTCGGGAGACCCAGTACTTC. Protein: CASSLGGTGVRETQYF.

The chain recombines TRBV20-1 with TRBJ1-2; no reliable D call. The CDR3 loop spans 17 amino acids. V lost 0 bases and J 6 bases, leaving 23 bases between the germline ends. Germline values: CDR1 DFQATT, CDR2 SNEGSKA (reference sequence). The CDR3 coding sequence is TGCAGTGCTAGAGATCTGGACCCGGGCGTCCTTCTCGATGGCTACACCTTC. This translates into CSARDLDPGVLLDGYTF.

V is TRBV7-3 and J is TRBJ2-1; 7 bases map to TRBD1. Germline trimming cut 3 bases from V and 4 bases from J; bases unmatched to any gene: 6. Germline values: CDR1 SGHTA, CDR2 FQGTGA. The CDR3 has 15 residues. Here the CDR3 reads CASSFRDSVYNEQFF. The DNA of the CDR3 is TGTGCCAGCAGCTTTCGGGACAGTGTTTACAATGAGCAGTTCTTC. Together with reference TRBV7-3 and TRBJ2-1, the CDR3 gives the full variable domain: GAGVSQTPSNKVTEKGKYVELRCDPISGHTALYWYRQSLGQGPEFLIYFQGTGAADDSGLPNDRFFAVRPEGSVSTLKIQRTERGDSAVYLCASSFRDSVYNEQFFGPGTRLTVL.

The CDR3 here is CASSSSLGAGFPGTKNIQYF. Written as DNA, the CDR3 is TGCGCCAGCAGCTCCTCCCTGGGAGCGGGATTCCCTGGTACCAAAAACATTCAGTACTTC. The chain combines TRBV5-1 with TRBJ2-4; 7 nucleotides align to TRBD2. The V gene's germline CDR1 is SGHRS and CDR2 YFSETQ. V trimming: 3 bases; J trimming: 2 bases; junction bases outside the gene matches: 20. The CDR3 extends over 20 amino acids.

The chain employs TRBV29-1 and TRBJ1-5; 12 bases align to TRBD1. Germline lookup yields CDR1 SQVTM and CDR2 ANQGSEA. J lost 4 bases, V lost 5 bases, and 15 bases had no gene match. CDR3 length: 18 amino acids. The CDR3 region is CSVTTGTGGPPVNQPQHF. The CDR3 nucleotides are TGCAGCGTTACGACCGGGACAGGGGGCCCCCCCGTGAATCAGCCCCAGCATTTT.

This clonotype was observed a few times. This chain links TRBV12-3 or TRBV12-4 with TRBJ2-3; TRBD1 aligns across 12 bases. The V and J ends lost 3 bases and 5 bases, in that order; junction bases with no gene match: 6. The CDR3 runs 16 residues. The CDR3 DNA follows: TGTGCCAGCAGTTTGGGGTGGGACAGGGGGCAAGATACGCAGTATTTT. Translated: CASSLGWDRGQDTQYF.

V and J are TRBV3-1 and TRBJ2-5; D is possibly TRBD1 (5 bases). The CDR3 is 15 residues long. The germline V gene encodes CDR1 LGHDT and CDR2 YNNKEL (reference sequence). V was cut by 1 base and J by 7 bases, with 16 bases left in between. CDR3 nucleotide sequence: TGTGCCAGCAGCCAAGCGGCCAGGGCTATTGGGACCCAGTACTTC. Its translation: CASSQAARAIGTQYF.

This clonotype occurred many times. The V and J genes are TRBV4-3 and TRBJ2-4; maybe TRBD1 (6 bases). Trimming pared 1 base from V and 5 bases from J, leaving 18 bases between. Germline V gene lookup returns CDR1 LGHNA and CDR2 YSLEER. The CDR3 has 17 residues. CDR3 in DNA: TGCGCCAGCAGCCAAGGGGTACAGGGAACTTCCGAAAACATTCAGTACTTC. Its protein product is CASSQGVQGTSENIQYF.

The chain joins TRBV4-3 to TRBJ2-7; 12 bases are a match to TRBD2. CDR1 and CDR2 (germline): LGHNA, YSLEER. CDR3 size: 17 residues. Trimming cost V 0 bases and J 8 bases; bases outside gene matches: 11. The DNA of the CDR3 is TGCGCCAGCAGCCAAGATATAAATGCTAGCGGGAGGGCTAAGCAGTACTTC. Its translation is CASSQDINASGRAKQYF.

J is TRBJ2-1 and V is TRBV11-2; D remains unclear. Trimming cost V 1 base and J 4 bases, with 14 bases left between them. The CDR3 loop spans 16 amino acids. In germline, CDR1 is SGHAT, CDR2 FQNNGV. CDR3 in DNA: TGTGCCAGCAGCTTAGTTACTGGTAGTAGATACAATGAGCAGTTCTTC. It specifies CASSLVTGSRYNEQFF.